Shown below are 16 T cell receptor beta chains from a single sample sequenced in a study of vaccination effects on CD4 cells after COVID-19. Their specific antigens are unknown. Sequencing was preceded by expansion of antigen-specific CD4+ T cells with viral peptide pools in the ViraFEST assay. Subsequent to a culture period of 10 to 11 days, CD4+ T cells were isolated. Participants completed two doses of the BNT162b2 or mRNA-1273 vaccine. Sequenced by immunoSEQ multiplex PCR; TCRdb stores in-frame clones only, minus some. Of roughly 70,000 clones in the sample, 74% were seen once. The starting material was CD4+ T cells from PBMCs cultured with HCoV-229E spike peptides, obtained after COVID-19 vaccination. The receptors originated from a human donor who received a COVID-19 vaccine.

With regard to this clone: This CDR3 is also generated by other DNA sequences in the sample. The chain links TRBV3-1 (or the pseudogene TRBV3-2) to TRBJ1-1; D is undetermined. V dropped 0 bases and J dropped 0 bases, with 5 bases sitting between them. The CDR3 sequence is 14 residues long. Germline-derived CDR1 and CDR2 are LGHDT and YNNKEL (reference sequence). The CDR3 region is CASSQDLVNTEAFF. The CDR3 nucleotides are TGTGCCAGCAGCCAAGATTTGGTGAACACTGAAGCTTTCTTT.

This clone came up a few times. The rearrangement uses TRBV10-3 and TRBJ2-1, with TRBD2 matching over 8 bases. The CDR3 spans 13 residues. J gave up 5 bases and V 6 bases, and 3 bases lay outside the gene matches. From germline, CDR1 is ENHRY and CDR2 SYGVKD. CDR3 protein: CAIRLAVNNEQFF. Here the CDR3 DNA reads TGTGCCATCAGACTAGCGGTAAACAATGAGCAGTTCTTC.

V usage is TRBV21-1 and J usage is TRBJ2-1. TRBV21-1 is listed as a pseudogene. The CDR3 covers 16 residues. CDR3 coding DNA: TGTGCCAGCAGCAAAGTCGGGGGACACAACCACCATGAGCAGTTCTTC. This gives the protein CASSKVGGHNHHEQFF.

There are a few counts of this clone. This rearrangement joins TRBV18 to TRBJ2-5, with TRBD1 identical over 7 bases. V gave up 4 bases and J gave up 2 bases; unmatched junction bases: 1. This CDR3 has 13 residues. Germline CDR1 is KGHSH and CDR2 is LQKENI. CDR3 in amino acids: CASSQGQQETQYF. The CDR3 DNA sequence: TGTGCCAGCTCACAGGGACAGCAAGAGACCCAGTACTTC.

This rearrangement joins TRBV2 to TRBJ1-2; D unclear. The germline V gene has CDR1 SNHLY and CDR2 FYNNEI. This CDR3 comprises 15 residues. Trimming took off 2 bases at V and 2 bases at J, with 12 bases between the two ends. The CDR3 nucleotides read TGTGCCAGCAGTGAACCCAACCGACAAAACTATGGCTACACCTTC. It encodes CASSEPNRQNYGYTF.

The V call is TRBV7-3, the J call TRBJ2-2, with D possibly matching TRBD2 (6 bases). The CDR3 is made up of 16 amino acids. Germline CDR1 is SGHTA and CDR2 is FQGTGA. With 1 base removed from V and 7 bases from J, the gap between germline ends came to 16 bases. CDR3 bases: TGTGCCAGCAGCTTAAAGGCCGCTTGGGGGGTCGGGGAGCTGTTTTTT. This translates into CASSLKAAWGVGELFF. The variable domain in full, with the rest retrieved from reference TRBV7-3 and TRBJ2-2, is GAGVSQTPSNKVTEKGKYVELRCDPISGHTALYWYRQSLGQGPEFLIYFQGTGAADDSGLPNDRFFAVRPEGSVSTLKIQRTERGDSAVYLCASSLKAAWGVGELFFGEGSRLTVL.

The chain has TRBV6-5 and TRBJ1-2; TRBD1 aligns across 8 bases. Trimming removed 6 bases from V and 4 bases from J; junction bases left unmatched: 10. The CDR3 spans 15 residues. CDR1 and CDR2 (germline): MNHEY, SVGAGI. CDR3 in amino acids: CASSLNRDRLYGYTF. The CDR3, as DNA: TGTGCCAGCAGCTTGAACCGGGACAGGCTCTATGGCTACACCTTC.

This chain links TRBV2 with TRBJ1-4; TRBD1 matches at 7 bases. The V segment lost 10 bases and the J segment 8 bases; nucleotides outside the gene matches: 13. The CDR3 totals 14 residues. The germline V gene encodes CDR1 SNHLY and CDR2 FYNNEI. CDR3 bases: TGTGCCACCGTCTTCCCGACAGGGCCAGAAAAACTGTTTTTT. Translating it yields CATVFPTGPEKLFF.

The CDR3 DNA is TGTGCCAGCAGTACCCTAACAGGGCACAAAGAGACCCAGTACTTC. Amino acid sequence: CASSTLTGHKETQYF. The gene calls are TRBV27 and TRBJ2-5; TRBD1 is a possible D gene (6 bases). The V and J ends lost 5 bases and 3 bases respectively, with 16 bases between them. CDR1 and CDR2 from the germline V gene are MNHEY and SMNVEV (reference sequence). The CDR3 runs 15 residues.

V usage is TRBV24-1 and J usage is TRBJ2-2, with D maybe TRBD2 (5 bases). V was pared by 7 bases and J by 4 bases, with 6 bases between. This CDR3 contains 12 residues. CDR1 and CDR2 (germline): KGHDR, SFDVKD. Here the CDR3 DNA reads TGTGCCACCAGACGGGGCACCGGGGAGCTGTTTTTT. As protein: CATRRGTGELFF.

The gene calls are TRBV28 and TRBJ1-5; D unresolved. The germline V gene has CDR1 MDHEN and CDR2 SYDVKM. CDR3 size: 13 residues. V gave up 3 bases and J gave up 6 bases, with 9 bases separating them. The CDR3 DNA reads TGTGCCAGCAGTTTCGGAGTTACTCAGCCCCAGCATTTT. It is translated as CASSFGVTQPQHF.

The chain recombines TRBV29-1 with TRBJ2-4; the D is unclear. The CDR3 consists of 13 residues. V was pared by 1 base and J by 2 bases, with 6 bases between. From germline, CDR1 is SQVTM and CDR2 ANQGSEA. CDR3 nucleotides: TGCAGCGTTGAAGGGGGTCCCAAAAACATTCAGTACTTC. Residues: CSVEGGPKNIQYF.

This clone occurred once. The chain couples TRBV6-2 or TRBV6-3 to TRBJ2-1; TRBD2 aligns across 11 bases. The germline V gene encodes CDR1 MNHEY and CDR2 SVGEGT. The ends lost 6 bases at V and 4 bases at J; junction bases unmatched: 5. CDR3 length equals 15 residues. The CDR3 bases are TGTGCCAGCAGCCAGGCTAGCGGGGGGTACAATGAGCAGTTCTTC. Translated: CASSQASGGYNEQFF.

The chain joins TRBV19 to TRBJ1-2, with D possibly being TRBD1 (5 bases). Trimming stripped 5 bases from V and 6 bases from J, with 13 bases between. Germline V gives CDR1 LNHDA, CDR2 SQIVND (reference sequence). There are 13 residues in the CDR3. The CDR3 DNA is TGTGCCAGTAGTTTGACAGTGGGTAATGGCTACACCTTC. This codes for CASSLTVGNGYTF.

The chain employs TRBV2 and TRBJ1-1; 7 bases agree with TRBD1. The germline V gene encodes CDR1 SNHLY and CDR2 FYNNEI. This CDR3 has 15 residues. V lost 6 bases and J lost 2; bases outside the gene matches: 9. The CDR3 sequence is CASSGRGTANTEAFF. In nucleotides, the CDR3 is TGTGCCAGCAGCGGCCGAGGGACAGCCAACACTGAAGCTTTCTTT.

The V gene is TRBV6-5, the J gene TRBJ1-1; TRBD1 is a possible D gene (6 bases). V was pared by 8 bases and J by 0 bases, with 10 bases between. This CDR3 has 13 amino acids. Germline V gene data show CDR1 as MNHEY and CDR2 as SVGAGI. The CDR3 loop reads CASDTGMNTEAFF. CDR3 nucleotide sequence: TGTGCCAGCGATACAGGGATGAACACTGAAGCTTTCTTT.